The source of this T cell receptor beta chain is a study of breast tumors, draining lymph nodes, adjacent tissues. The lymph nodes were axillary draining lymph nodes from breast cancer patients. Regarding the study as a whole: Tumor T cell lymph node origin was a supported hypothesis, not proven. Tumor TCR diversity was below lymph nodes but above nontumor tissue. Data fit most tumor T cells coming from lymph node, expanding in tumor. Tumor and nontumor repertoires were significantly more similar in luminal-like than in basal-like breast cancer.

TCRdb recomputed calls from the multiplex PCR reads with MiXCR, one row per CDR3 protein. This repertoire shows some 130,000 distinct CDR3 sequences, roughly 21% found once; its top ten account for about 3.5%. On this clonotype: Antigen specificity is unknown. Being one base from a much bigger clone, this may be a read error.

The length of the CDR3 is 16 residues. Per the germline V gene, CDR1 is SGHRS and CDR2 is YFSETQ. The clonotype was recovered from a female donor with breast cancer. Some clones in this sample may be carry-over from other donors' samples. This chain links TRBV5-1 with TRBJ2-1; 7 bases agree with TRBD2. The sequencing sample was made of axillary lymph node tissue. In DNA form, the CDR3 reads TGCGCCAGCAGCCCGGGACTACCGTATTCCTACGATGAGCAGTTCTTC. It translates to CASSPGLPYSYDEQFF.